The T cell receptor (beta chain) described here comes from a study of T cell changes during pregnancy in multiple sclerosis. Produced via immunoSEQ multiplex PCR; TCRdb's table is partial and in-frame only. The sample yields approximately 60,000 clones, just over 90% seen once. CDR1 and CDR2 from the germline V gene are SGHNT and YENEEA. The CDR3 runs 20 residues. V was clipped by 0 bases and J by 7 bases; unmatched bases: 23. This clonotype originated in a female donor with multiple sclerosis, enrolled in a pregnancy study. The specimen was CD4+ T cells from peripheral blood mononuclear cells, collected before pregnancy. The chain carries TRBV11-3 and TRBJ2-5, with 7 bases identical to TRBD2. CDR3 nucleotide sequence: TGTGCCAGCAGCTTAGAGTCGGTAGAAAGATTTCGAGACGGCGGGGGGACCCAGTACTTC. This translates into CASSLESVERFRDGGGTQYF.